Each of the 5 T cell receptor beta chains below was sequenced from the same sample in a study of T-cell reconstitution after alpha-beta-depleted transplantation in children. Preparing the TCRbeta library involved the use of unique molecular identifiers. TCRdb fed the PCR reads into MiXCR, producing one record per CDR3 protein. The sample lists 45,000 to 70,000 distinct CDR3 sequences, 35% to 55% occurring once. Sequences were derived from PBMCs, mostly from graft donor cells, sampled 360 days after TCRalphabeta/CD19-depleted stem cell transplant. The receptor set was obtained from a male patient aged 5 to 17 who had a stem cell transplant for acute lymphoblastic leukemia, so the T cells may come from the graft donor.

This clonotype was seen many times. This chain connects TRBV28 to TRBJ1-2; tentative D call: TRBD1 (6 bases). The CDR3 length is 13 residues. The germline CDR1 and CDR2 sequences are MDHEN and SYDVKM. Trimming shortened V by 6 bases and J by 5 bases, and 13 bases separated the two germline ends. DNA of the CDR3: TGTGCCAGCAGAACTACAGGGAGATATGGCTACACCTTC. This gives the protein CASRTTGRYGYTF.

V is TRBV7-9 and J is TRBJ2-1; the D is unclear. Germline assignment: CDR1 SEHNR and CDR2 FQNEAQ (reference sequence). CDR3 length: 14 amino acids. Trimming left V 3 bases short and J 0 bases short, with 6 bases between. CDR3 residues: CASSFTSSYNEQFF. The DNA for the CDR3 is TGTGCCAGCAGCTTTACAAGCTCCTACAATGAGCAGTTCTTC.

The chain combines TRBV4-3 with TRBJ2-1; 9 nucleotides match TRBD2. The germline V gene has CDR1 LGHNA and CDR2 YSLEER. V dropped 4 bases and J dropped 4; count of bases not matched to a gene: 5. This CDR3 has 15 residues. CDR3 in amino acids: CASSPSGGPYNEQFF. CDR3 DNA sequence: TGCGCCAGCAGCCCGAGCGGGGGGCCTTACAATGAGCAGTTCTTC.

This chain links TRBV29-1 with TRBJ2-7; D unresolved. The CDR3 has 11 residues. V was cut by 4 bases and J by 3 bases, with 7 bases left in between. Per the germline V gene, CDR1 is SQVTM and CDR2 is ANQGSEA. In nucleotides, the CDR3 is TGCAGCGTTGGTGACTTCTACGAGCAGTACTTC. Translated, it gives CSVGDFYEQYF.

The chain links TRBV7-2 to TRBJ2-1, with 11 bases lining up with TRBD2. CDR1 and CDR2 (germline): SGHTA, FQGNSA. This CDR3 comprises 15 residues. J was trimmed by 7 bases and V by 2 bases; bases with no gene match: 4. The DNA of the CDR3 is TGTGCCAGCAGCTTAACTAGCGGGAGTATAAATGAGCAGTTCTTC. Its protein is CASSLTSGSINEQFF.